This T cell receptor beta chain is from a study of cytomegalovirus exposure and HLA in healthy donors (dated by TCRdb to about 2017). Concerning the study at large: An earlier analysis of roughly 610 of the donors reported about 280 Gb of sequence data and 117 million unique TCR beta sequences obtained from around 190 million T cells. In an earlier analysis of roughly 600 of the donors, high-throughput TCR beta sequencing was used to judge whether each TCR beta V gene segment behaved as functional or pseudogenic. To predict cytomegalovirus infection status, the study brought together high-throughput TCR immunosequencing, statistical association of individual TCRs with disease status, and machine learning. Five DR-DQ haplotypes were treated as single units for association and clustering because of strong linkage in the cohort. Every repertoire in the discovery cohort had been generated on one and the same sequencing platform. In the later analysis, no new phenotypic data were used to find candidate immune exposures; instead, reliance was placed on TCR beta sequences and their occurrence across donors. In a later analysis, previously published TCR beta repertoires from 666 donors were re-analyzed and high-resolution HLA genotyping was added so that TCR occurrence patterns could be studied. In a later genetic analysis, genome-wide SNP genotypes for about 55% of the roughly 700 donors were used, and that subset was treated as a discovery cohort. The number of typed donors differed by locus: roughly 629-640 for A, B, C, DRB1 and DQB1; some 500 for DQA1; about 600 for DPA1; and around 470 for DPB1. The T cell repertoires of around 730 subjects were profiled by immunosequencing and related to cytomegalovirus serostatus. HLA typing included class I and class II loci at four-digit resolution. The study aimed to test whether signatures of past pathogen exposure could be identified by cataloging public T cell receptors. Along with the approximately 670-subject first cohort, a separate validation cohort of more than 90 different subjects was used. The genetic ancestry cluster associated with self-reported Caucasian donors included 80% to 90% of the approximately 430 genotyped donors. Donor age, sex, ethnicity and CMV serostatus were compiled together with the repertoire data. An early release covering more than 500 HLA-typed donors comprised 250 to 350 gigabases of sequencing data and roughly 85 million unique TCR sequences. Among some 410 genotyped donors of the cohort, an average of around 240,000 unique TCR beta nucleotide sequences were sequenced per donor, roughly 20% of them non-productive. Study-level results and caveats: In a later analysis, the rate of TCR association differed among HLA loci, with DRB1 alleles having the most associated TCRs and HLA-C alleles having the fewest. The earlier analysis of 450 to 700 of the donors excluded roughly 16 rarely observed V segments, including chromosome 9 orphons, because counts were too low. Correlated functional status among segregating V segments might be attributable to linkage disequilibrium, but an unknown experimental factor could not be ruled out. Compared with equally common non-associated chains, HLA-associated TCR beta chains in a later analysis were more clonally expanded and had lower generation probabilities. Because the 87-base-pair reads could not distinguish some IMGT-functional V segments, including TRBV6-2 and TRBV6-3, those segments were excluded. A cluster of highly shared sequence variants was judged likely to be a technical artifact of the sequencing pipeline. Broadly in line with IMGT annotations, most TCR beta V segments showed up in productive rearrangements about 90% or about 30% of the time in an earlier analysis of several hundred of the donors. HLA typing was unavailable for some donors at each locus, so association tests used only the typed subset. Most CMV-associated TCR beta chains appeared to be HLA-restricted in a later analysis, and the HLA associations seemed to be driven largely by CMV exposure. According to a later analysis, parvovirus B19, influenza, CMV and Epstein-Barr virus appeared linked to several top co-occurrence clusters. At a false discovery rate of 0.05, a later analysis linked under 20,000 TCR beta sequences to specific HLA alleles. Assigning TCR associations to individual alleles was difficult when HLA alleles, especially DR and DQ, strongly co-occurred. A later genetic analysis associated a missense DCLRE1C variant with V-gene and J-gene trimming of TCR beta chains, and an independent cohort replicated the association. The study listed 164 TCR beta chains as associated with cytomegalovirus. Roughly uniform sequencing depth across donors was assumed in presence/absence analyses, although this assumption may not hold. Compared with the roughly 710-donor mean, donors in an Asian-associated ancestry cluster had fewer N-insertions in productive TCRs, according to a later genetic analysis. A further reported finding was that TCR beta sequences accurately predicted the HLA-A and HLA-B alleles for most subjects in the first cohort. This cohort had only TCR beta chains sequenced, and the lack of alpha or paired-chain data limited which features could be detected. For the cohort, immune exposure information was limited to CMV serostatus. A few of the identified cytomegalovirus-associated TCR beta chains were confirmed in vitro to be specific for cytomegalovirus antigens. Most TCR sequences were observed very rarely across donors, whereas some public TCRs were present in many individuals. It was suggested by the authors that the approach could potentially be generalized to other disease states and immunological phenotypes. Cytomegalovirus status was reported to be diagnosed by the classifier with high specificity and sensitivity in both the original and validation cohorts.

CDR1 and CDR2 were assigned from the germline V gene as MNHEY and SVGAGI. The CDR3 covers 11 residues, taking in both the cysteine and the phenylalanine. The kept DNA is CDR3 alone, 33 bases in frame from the first base. A distance of 13 bases separates the germline ends of V and J, which lose 6 bases and 11 bases respectively. Receptors were amplified or captured by the immunoSEQ multiplex PCR assay. For the multiplex PCR, a mixture combining 60 forward primers for TCR Vbeta segments and 13 reverse primers for TCR Jbeta segments was used. Amplification of the CDR3 region of rearranged TCR beta genes was performed with a multiplex PCR assay on genomic DNA. The Illumina HiSeq System was used to sequence the amplified TCR beta libraries as 87-base-pair reads. Regarding the original processing steps: A later analysis tallied 75 million to 85 million unique TCR beta chains across the 700 or so repertoires, and around 9.9 million of those chains were shared by two or more donors. Raw reads were error-corrected and collapsed into unique sequences with a nearest-neighbor algorithm that merged closely related sequences to remove PCR and sequencing errors. CDR3 sequences were aligned to IMGT reference sequences to assign V, D and J gene segments. For a sequence to be retained, a match of at least six nucleotides was required to both a V gene segment and a J gene segment. Rearrangements were classified as productive when the CDR3 lacked stop codons and remained in frame with V and J, and all other rearrangements were classified as non-productive. Following IMGT convention, CDR3 was defined as the stretch from the second conserved V-encoded cysteine to the conserved J-encoded phenylalanine. The earlier analysis of 500 to 650 of the donors excluded any sequence lacking an unambiguous match to a single V gene segment. In an earlier analysis of 587 of the donors, a V segment was called functional when productive rearrangements were above 56.7%, and segregating when the standard deviation between donors exceeded 5%. A statistical classification framework was developed to diagnose cytomegalovirus status using the catalog of TCR beta chain sequences. In a later analysis, TCR nucleotide sequences were compared against IMGT/GENE-DB human TR gene sequences so that V and J genes could be assigned. In a later analysis, CDR3 sequences and most-parsimonious VDJ recombination scenarios were assigned using the TCRdist pipeline. In a later analysis, every TCR beta chain was defined by the combination of its CDR3 amino acid sequence and its V-gene family, and reads without a unique V-gene family were dropped. In a later analysis, approximately 590 highly shared, low-generation-probability nucleotide sequences were removed to address suspected cross-contamination and a sequencing artifact. In a later analysis, a clonal expansion index for each public chain was calculated from normalized within-repertoire ranks of inferred template counts. In a later analysis, generation probabilities were computed with a VDJ recombination model fitted to out-of-frame rearrangements, and the resulting probabilities were checked against IGoR. A later analysis scored TCR-TCR, TCR-HLA and TCR-CMV co-occurrence with hypergeometric tests, applying a repertoire-size bias correction to TCR pairs. False discovery rates were estimated in a later analysis by permuting HLA or CMV assignments 20 times. In a later analysis, co-occurring TCRs were grouped using DBSCAN, with TCRdist sequence similarity added in when clustering inside HLA-allele-positive subsets. Repertoires with fewer than 30,000 or more than 120,000 public chains, plus five repertoires with anomalous nucleotide sharing, were excluded from co-occurrence clustering. This immuneACCESS table, as held by TCRdb, lists in-frame sequences with V and J called but not all clones. Of the missing ones, under half trace to an unresolved V gene in checked studies; the others have no known cause. V and J calls and clone size are those listed in that table; D and trimming were worked out from the DNA. The sample table shows some 150,000 clones, and 75% to 80% are seen once. Jointly, the top ten make up 4% to 6% of the sample.

The cohort consisted of 650 to 850 healthy bone marrow donors. At the time of sampling, all cohort members were nominally healthy, though unrecorded immune exposures were likely present. The donor tested CMV seronegative, placing the donor among the 350 or so seronegative members of the cohort. A peripheral blood sample was provided by each donor, and peripheral blood mononuclear cells were used for TCR beta sequencing. Genomic DNA extraction from the blood cell samples was performed with the Qiagen DNeasy Blood Extraction Kit. Remarks on this clone: Its antigen is currently not known. Base-call qualities are not available, and no considerably larger clone is one nucleotide away.

The chain couples TRBV6-5 to TRBJ1-1, with the identity of the D gene unclear. The sequence derives from a woman in her forties or fifties in good health and CMV-seronegative. Input material: PBMCs. The nucleotide sequence is given as TGTGCCAGCAGCGAGGGTTTCCTGGCTTTCTTT. Translated, this gives CASSEGFLAFF.